The 6 T cell receptor beta chains listed next were all sequenced from one sample in a study of CD8 T cells in ankylosing spondylitis. MiXCR, run by TCRdb on the 5' RACE reads, gives a single entry per CDR3 protein. The data hold 100,000 to 150,000 distinct CDR3 sequences, with roughly 9% observed a single time. Sequencing used blood, either unsorted or a sorted T cell fraction (not recorded which). The receptors were sampled from a male donor with ankylosing spondylitis or in good health (not recorded which).

The chain employs TRBV20-1 and TRBJ2-1, with 10 bases lining up with TRBD2. This CDR3 spans 14 amino acids. The V and J ends lost 6 bases and 4 bases, in that order; junction bases with no gene match: 6. From germline, CDR1 is DFQATT and CDR2 SNEGSKA (reference sequence). The CDR3 loop is CSAHLAGDYNEQFF. CDR3 coding DNA: TGCAGTGCCCATCTAGCGGGAGATTACAATGAGCAGTTCTTC.

This clonotype has at least ten counts. The CDR3 coding sequence is TGTGCCAGCAGTCCGGACAGGGGGCTATCCTACGAGCAGTACTTC. Translated: CASSPDRGLSYEQYF. The chain carries TRBV6-1 and TRBJ2-7; 11 bases are shared with TRBD1. Germline V CDR1 and CDR2: MNHNS, SASEGT. This CDR3 is 15 amino acids long. The junction had 4 bases not matched to a gene; V was cut back by 5 bases and J by 1 base.

This clonotype has only a few counts. The V and J genes are TRBV5-1 and TRBJ2-1; D is perhaps TRBD2 (5 bases). Per germline, CDR1 SGHRS and CDR2 YFSETQ. CDR3 length: 16 amino acids. The V gene lost 0 bases and the J gene lost 5 bases, with 15 bases spanning the gap. The CDR3, as DNA: TGCGCCAGCAGCTTGGGTACGGGCGGGTGGGACAATGAGCAGTTCTTC. Amino acid sequence: CASSLGTGGWDNEQFF.

Many counts were recorded for this clonotype. The V and J genes are TRBV14 and TRBJ1-2; D is undetermined. Germline CDR1 reads SGHDN; CDR2 reads FVKESK. V dropped 7 bases and J dropped 4 bases, with 13 bases sitting between them. The CDR3 is 13 residues long. The CDR3 DNA reads TGTGCCAGCACCGCGGGCCGATCCTATGGCTACACCTTC. Encoded protein: CASTAGRSYGYTF.

The chain is built from TRBV18 and TRBJ2-7; unclear D gene. The ends were cut back, 3 bases at V and 7 bases at J, with 10 bases in the middle. The V gene's germline CDR1 is KGHSH and CDR2 LQKENI. The CDR3 totals 12 residues. CDR3 in amino acids: CASSPRLGEQYF. The CDR3 DNA sequence: TGTGCCAGCTCACCCCGGCTGGGGGAGCAGTACTTC.

The chain couples TRBV4-1 to TRBJ2-3; 14 nucleotides match TRBD2. Per germline, CDR1 MGHRA and CDR2 YSYEKL. V shed 0 bases and J 5 bases; nucleotides not matched to a gene: 4. The CDR3 is made up of 17 amino acids. The CDR3 nucleotides read TGCGCCAGCAGCCAAGAGGGGACTAGCGGGAGCCAAGATACGCAGTATTTT. Protein: CASSQEGTSGSQDTQYF.